This T cell receptor (beta chain) was identified during a study of Graves' ophthalmopathy and Graves' hyperthyroidism. The study's findings and limits: Blood also harbored most expanded thyroid clonotypes above 0.001 frequency.

The germline CDR1 and CDR2 sequences are LNHDA and SQIVND (reference sequence). With 8 bases clipped from V and 5 bases from J, the junction kept 9 bases outside the gene matches. The CDR3 sequence is 14 residues long. It was on clinical symptoms, serum thyroxine, TRAb, thyroid ultrasound and orbital computed tomography that diagnosis relied. As regards this clonotype: No antigen is known for it.

TCR beta CDR3 regions were amplified from RNA transcripts. The first-round RT-PCR employed HTBI primers together with the Qiagen OneStep RT-PCR kit. A multiplex PCR was then performed as the second round. TCRdb called the multiplex PCR reads again in MiXCR, with one record for every CDR3 protein. The sample lists around 600,000 distinct CDR3 sequences; about 38% were seen once. The chain recombines TRBV19 with TRBJ2-7, with TRBD2 identical over 10 bases. The sequencing input was peripheral blood. This clonotype was sampled from an adult man with Graves' ophthalmopathy. The CDR3 DNA is TGTGCCAGTCATGAGCGGGAGGGCCGCGACGAGCAGTACTTC. It codes for CASHEREGRDEQYF.